Following are 15 T cell receptor beta chains from one sample sequenced in a study of CD8+ T cells in alopecia areata. Sequencing templates came from extracted RNA that was reverse transcribed into cDNA. Sequencing was performed with immunoSEQ multiplex PCR; in TCRdb, only in-frame clones are kept and a portion is missing. Here the sample spans some 210,000 clones, 50% to 70% being singletons. The sequencing used CD4+ T cells sorted from blood, collected at week 0. These receptors all stem from a human donor with alopecia areata.

J is TRBJ2-2 and V is TRBV19, with D possibly being TRBD1 (6 bases). Trimming removed 5 bases at V and 7 bases at J, with 14 bases between. This CDR3 is 14 amino acids long. CDR1 is LNHDA, CDR2 SQIVND, per germline (reference sequence). The DNA for the CDR3 is TGTGCCAGTAGTCGAGCAGGGGAGCTCGGGGAGCTGTTTTTT. It yields the protein CASSRAGELGELFF.

The chain couples TRBV20-1 to TRBJ2-5, with D unclear. CDR3 length: 9 amino acids. Germline V CDR1 and CDR2: DFQATT, SNEGSKA (reference sequence). V lost 5 bases and J 10 bases, leaving 8 bases between the germline ends. The CDR3: CSAQEHQYF. CDR3 in DNA: TGCAGTGCTCAGGAACACCAGTACTTC.

The chain links TRBV30 to TRBJ2-7, with a possible D match to TRBD2 (6 bases). Germline V CDR1 and CDR2: GTSNPN, SVGIG (reference sequence). V was clipped by 1 base and J by 0 bases, with 10 bases between them. CDR3 size: 14 residues. The CDR3 DNA sequence: TGTGCCTGGAGTGCCGGGAGTCACTCCTACGAGCAGTACTTC. This translates into CAWSAGSHSYEQYF.

This clone has a handful of counts. The chain carries TRBV30 and TRBJ2-7; tentatively, D is TRBD2 (6 bases). The V end was cut by 5 bases, the J end by 6 bases, with 17 bases between. This CDR3 comprises 13 residues. Germline loops: CDR1 GTSNPN, CDR2 SVGIG (reference sequence). This chain's CDR3 is CAWERMGLSEQYF. The CDR3, as DNA: TGTGCCTGGGAACGTATGGGACTTAGCGAGCAGTACTTC. The full variable domain, its missing parts supplied by reference TRBV30 and TRBJ2-7, is SQTIHQWPATLVQPVGSPLSLECTVEGTSNPNLYWYRQAAGRGLQLLFYSVGIGQISSEVPQNLSASRPQDRQFILSSKKLLLSDSGFYLCAWERMGLSEQYFGPGTRLTVT.

The chain employs TRBV28 and TRBJ2-4; no clear D. Per germline, CDR1 MDHEN and CDR2 SYDVKM. CDR3 length: 13 amino acids. V lost 7 bases and J lost 3, with 10 bases in between. The CDR3 DNA is TGTGCCAGCAATCTGTTAGGCAAAAACATTCAGTACTTC. Protein sequence: CASNLLGKNIQYF.

This chain links TRBV18 with TRBJ2-5; possibly TRBD2 for D (6 bases). Deletions cut 0 bases from V and 4 bases from J, with 9 bases between. The CDR3 totals 14 residues. Germline V gives CDR1 KGHSH, CDR2 LQKENI. CDR3 protein: CASSPPNSGETQYF. The CDR3 DNA reads TGTGCCAGCTCACCACCGAATAGCGGAGAGACCCAGTACTTC.

This chain links TRBV29-1 with TRBJ2-3; D ambiguous. Trimming removed 8 bases from V and 4 bases from J, with 16 bases in between. This CDR3 has 13 amino acids. CDR1 is SQVTM, CDR2 ANQGSEA, per germline. CDR3 region: CSLLGPLADTQYF. CDR3 nucleotides: TGCAGCCTCCTAGGTCCTTTGGCAGATACGCAGTATTTT.

This clone was seen at least ten times. This chain links TRBV6-6 with TRBJ2-3; D gene unclear. The length of the CDR3 is 15 residues. The V gene's germline CDR1 is MNHNY and CDR2 SVGAGI (reference sequence). Trimming removed 2 bases at V and 4 bases at J, with 13 bases between. CDR3 sequence: CASSYRSVPPDTQYF. CDR3 DNA: TGTGCCAGCAGTTACAGGAGCGTTCCCCCAGATACGCAGTATTTT.

In this sample, this clone turned up a few times. The chain links TRBV7-3 to TRBJ1-2, with 7 bases lining up with TRBD1. Germline V gene data show CDR1 as SGHTA and CDR2 as FQGTGA. The CDR3 spans 13 residues. Losses at the gene ends were 5 bases for V and 3 bases for J; bases not matched to a gene: 3. The CDR3 loop reads CASSTTGDYGYTF. The DNA for the CDR3 is TGTGCCAGCAGCACAACAGGGGACTATGGCTACACCTTC. Full variable domain (remainder filled in from reference TRBV7-3 and TRBJ1-2): GAGVSQTPSNKVTEKGKYVELRCDPISGHTALYWYRQSLGQGPEFLIYFQGTGAADDSGLPNDRFFAVRPEGSVSTLKIQRTERGDSAVYLCASSTTGDYGYTFGSGTRLTVV.

V and J are TRBV5-6 and TRBJ2-7; 7 bases match TRBD2. J lost 2 bases, V lost 4 bases, and 15 bases had no gene match. The CDR3 spans 17 residues. CDR1 is SGHDT and CDR2 is YYEEEE in the germline V gene. The chain's CDR3 is CASSQKRDSPTTYEQYF. The CDR3 DNA follows: TGTGCCAGCAGCCAGAAGCGGGATTCACCTACTACCTACGAGCAGTACTTC.

Regarding this clone: The identical CDR3 is also encoded by other nucleotide sequences in the sample. The rearrangement links TRBV5-1 to TRBJ2-7; D may be TRBD1 or TRBD2 (5 bases each). This CDR3 spans 12 amino acids. The V end lost 2 bases, the J end lost 5 bases, and 8 bases lay between the germline ends. Germline lookup yields CDR1 SGHRS and CDR2 YFSETQ. CDR3: CASSFQGDEQYF. The DNA for the CDR3 is TGCGCCAGCAGCTTTCAGGGAGACGAGCAGTACTTC.

The J gene is TRBJ1-1, the V gene TRBV29-1; D uncertain. V lost 6 bases and J 1 base, leaving 9 bases between the germline ends. The CDR3 has 12 residues. In germline, CDR1 is SQVTM, CDR2 ANQGSEA. The CDR3 DNA reads as TGCAGCGTAGGAAATCGGAACACTGAAGCTTTCTTT. It yields the protein CSVGNRNTEAFF.

The chain couples TRBV5-1 to TRBJ2-1, with D possibly matching TRBD2 (5 bases). CDR1 and CDR2 from the germline V gene are SGHRS and YFSETQ. There are 13 residues in the CDR3. Between the trimmed V and J ends, which lost 0 bases and 10 bases, there was a span of 11 bases. Written as DNA, the CDR3 is TGCGCCAGCAGCTTGGCTTCTGGCGGGGAGCAGTTCTTC. This sequence encodes CASSLASGGEQFF.

V gene TRBV2 combines with J gene TRBJ2-3; TRBD2 might be the D (6 bases). Germline assignment: CDR1 SNHLY and CDR2 FYNNEI. CDR3 size: 14 residues. V gave up 7 bases and J gave up 0 bases, with 11 bases separating them. The DNA for the CDR3 is TGTGCCAGCAAATCGCGGGGTAGCACAGATACGCAGTATTTT. This translates into CASKSRGSTDTQYF.

This clone was counted a few times. V and J are TRBV19 and TRBJ2-2; the D call may be TRBD1 or TRBD2 (6 bases each). V lost 5 bases to trimming and J lost 3 bases, with 13 bases between them. CDR1 is LNHDA and CDR2 is SQIVND in the germline V gene (reference sequence). The CDR3 extends over 15 amino acids. The CDR3 nucleotides are TGTGCCAGTAGTCGCAGGGGCGGGGACACCGGGGAGCTGTTTTTT. Amino acids: CASSRRGGDTGELFF.